The following is a T cell receptor (beta chain) sequence with its context. Its antigen is as yet unknown. Compared with germline, one end of the junction differs, possibly owing to a read error. The germline V gene has CDR1 SSHAT and CDR2 FNYEAQ (reference sequence). This CDR3 region has 13 residues. Measured with immunoSEQ multiplex PCR; TCRdb has only the in-frame clones, and not every one. The repertoire includes over 30,000 clones, approximately 85% of them detected once, and roughly 1.6% sits in the top ten. The sample comes from a study of T cells in narcolepsy. Across the whole study: Donors had narcolepsy type 1 or type 2, or were healthy controls. Findings and limits, study-wide: HCRT-specific and TRIB2-specific autoreactive clonotypes appeared among same-patient CSF and blood CD4+ clonotypes. In some patient and control memory CD4+ samples, autoreactive clones were absent. Healthy controls reportedly lacked the autoreactive clonotypes serially found in patients' blood.

This chain uses TRBV7-7 with TRBJ1-1, with D maybe TRBD1 (5 bases). The sequence came from a human donor with narcolepsy. Sequenced input: CD45RA- memory CD4+ T cells from PBMCs. The CDR3 loop reads CASSLGQNTEAFF. CDR3 coding DNA: TGTGCTAGCAGCTTAGGACAGAACACTGAAGCTTTCTTT.